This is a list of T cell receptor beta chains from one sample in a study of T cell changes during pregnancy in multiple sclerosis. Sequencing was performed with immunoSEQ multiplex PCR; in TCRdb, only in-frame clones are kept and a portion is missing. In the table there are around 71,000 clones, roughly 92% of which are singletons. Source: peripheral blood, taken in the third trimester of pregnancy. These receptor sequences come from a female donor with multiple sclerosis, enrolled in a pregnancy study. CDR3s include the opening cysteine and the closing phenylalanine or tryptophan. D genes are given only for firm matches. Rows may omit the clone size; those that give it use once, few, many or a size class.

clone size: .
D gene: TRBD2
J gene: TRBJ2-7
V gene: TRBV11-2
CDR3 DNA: TGTGCCAGCAGCTCCCAACTAGCGTCTTCCGCCTACGAGCAGTACTTC
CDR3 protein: CASSSQLASSAYEQYF

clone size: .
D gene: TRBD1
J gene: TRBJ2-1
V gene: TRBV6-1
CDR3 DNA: TGTGCCAGCAGACGAGCCTCAGGGGGCAATGAGCAGTTCTTC
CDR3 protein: CASRRASGGNEQFF

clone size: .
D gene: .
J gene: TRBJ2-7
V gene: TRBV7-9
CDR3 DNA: TGTGCCAGCAGCTTAAGGGGCGTAGATCGGCACTCCTACGAGCAGTACTTC
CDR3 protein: CASSLRGVDRHSYEQYF

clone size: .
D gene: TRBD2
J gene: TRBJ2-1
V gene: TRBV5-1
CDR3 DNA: TGCGCCAGCTCCGAGACTAGCGGGAGCTCCTACAATGAGCAGTTCTTC
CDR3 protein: CASSETSGSSYNEQFF

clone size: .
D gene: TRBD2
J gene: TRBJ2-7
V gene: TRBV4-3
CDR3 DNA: TGCGCCAGCAGCCTTTCCGGGACTAGCAGCCAGAACTTC
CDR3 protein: CASSLSGTSSQNF

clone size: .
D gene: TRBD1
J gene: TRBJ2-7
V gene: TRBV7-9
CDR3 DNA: TGTGCCAGCAGCCAAAACGACAGGGGTCGTAGGTACTTC
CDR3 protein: CASSQNDRGRRYF

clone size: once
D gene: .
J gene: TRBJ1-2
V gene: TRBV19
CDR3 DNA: TGTGCCAGTAGTATAGGGCAGGGGACGAGAGGCTACACCTTC
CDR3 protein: CASSIGQGTRGYTF

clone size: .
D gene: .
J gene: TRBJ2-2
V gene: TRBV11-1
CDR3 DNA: TGTGCCAGCAGCTTACAGGGGAACACCGGGGAGCTGTTTTTT
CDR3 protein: CASSLQGNTGELFF

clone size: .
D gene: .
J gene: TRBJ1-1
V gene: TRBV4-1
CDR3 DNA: TGCGCCAGCAGCCAAGATTTGGGGCTGGCTGAAGCTTTCTTT
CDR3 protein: CASSQDLGLAEAFF

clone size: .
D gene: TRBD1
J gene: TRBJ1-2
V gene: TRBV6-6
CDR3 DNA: TGTGCCAGCAGATTCGACAGGGGGCATCGTGGCTACACCTTC
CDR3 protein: CASRFDRGHRGYTF

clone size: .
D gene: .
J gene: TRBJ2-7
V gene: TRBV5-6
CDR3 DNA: TGTGCCAGCAGCTTGGGCAGGTTTGACGAGCAGTACTTC
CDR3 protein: CASSLGRFDEQYF

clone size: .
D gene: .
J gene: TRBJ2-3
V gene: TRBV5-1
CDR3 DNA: TGCGCCAGCAGCTTGGTCACCGGGATTGCCGATACGCAGTATTTT
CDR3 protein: CASSLVTGIADTQYF

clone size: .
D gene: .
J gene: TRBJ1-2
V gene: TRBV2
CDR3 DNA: TGTGCCAGCAGTTCTCCAGGCTGGGGAGGGGATGGCTACACCTTC
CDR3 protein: CASSSPGWGGDGYTF

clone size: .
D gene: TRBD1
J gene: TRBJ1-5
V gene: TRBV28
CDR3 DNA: TGTGCCAGCAGTTTATTGCCGGGACAGGGGGCGGTCAATCAGCCCCAGCATTTT
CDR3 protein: CASSLLPGQGAVNQPQHF

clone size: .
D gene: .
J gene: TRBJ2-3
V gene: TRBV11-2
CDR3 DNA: TGTGCCAGCAGCTCCGGAGGGGCAAGCACAGATACGCAGTATTTT
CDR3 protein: CASSSGGASTDTQYF

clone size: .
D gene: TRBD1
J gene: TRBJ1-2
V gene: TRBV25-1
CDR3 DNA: TGTGCCAGCAGGGGACAGGAGGTTTATGGCTACACCTTC
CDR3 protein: CASRGQEVYGYTF

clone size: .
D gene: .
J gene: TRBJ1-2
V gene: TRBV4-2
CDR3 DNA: TGTGCCAGCAGCCAAGCCCCTTGGATTGTAGGGGCCCTTGGCGGCTACACCTTC
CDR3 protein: CASSQAPWIVGALGGYTF

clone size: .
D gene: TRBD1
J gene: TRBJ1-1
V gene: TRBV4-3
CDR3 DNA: TGCGCCAGCAGCCAGTTCTGGACAGGGAACACTGAAGCTTTCTTT
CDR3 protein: CASSQFWTGNTEAFF

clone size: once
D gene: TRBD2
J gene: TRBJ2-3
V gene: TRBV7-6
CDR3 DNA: TGTGCCAGCAGTTCACTAGCGAAACGTATTCAGAGCACAGATACGCAGTATTTT
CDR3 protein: CASSSLAKRIQSTDTQYF

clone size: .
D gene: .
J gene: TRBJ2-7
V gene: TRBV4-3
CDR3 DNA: TGCGCCAGCAGCCAAGATTTGGCCGTCTACGAGCAGTACTTC
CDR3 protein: CASSQDLAVYEQYF

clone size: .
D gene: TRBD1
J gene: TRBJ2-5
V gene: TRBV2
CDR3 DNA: TGTGCCAGCAGCCCGACAGGGGGAGAGACCCAGTACTTC
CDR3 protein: CASSPTGGETQYF

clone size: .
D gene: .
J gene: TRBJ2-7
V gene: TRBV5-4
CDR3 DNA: TGTGCCAGCAGCTTGGGACTAGAAGGCCCCGAGCAGTACTTC
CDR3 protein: CASSLGLEGPEQYF

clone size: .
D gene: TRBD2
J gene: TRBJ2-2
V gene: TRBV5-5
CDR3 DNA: TGTGCCAGCAGCTCGACTAGCGGGAGGGCCCGGGGCACCGGGGAGCTGTTTTTT
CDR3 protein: CASSSTSGRARGTGELFF

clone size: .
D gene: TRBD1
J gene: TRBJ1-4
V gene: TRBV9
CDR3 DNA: TGTGCCAGCAGCGTTACAGGGGGGACTAATGAAAAACTGTTTTTT
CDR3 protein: CASSVTGGTNEKLFF

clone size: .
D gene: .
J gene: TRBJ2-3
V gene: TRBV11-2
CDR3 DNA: TGTGCTGGAGCGCGGGACTTAACAGATACGCAGTATTTT
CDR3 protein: CAGARDLTDTQYF

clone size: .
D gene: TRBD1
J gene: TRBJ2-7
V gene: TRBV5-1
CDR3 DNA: TGCGCCAGCAGCGACGGGACAGTCCTATTCGAGCAGTACTTC
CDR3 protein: CASSDGTVLFEQYF

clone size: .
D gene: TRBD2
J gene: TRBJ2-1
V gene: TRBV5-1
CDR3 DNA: TGCGCCAGCAGCGACCAAGCGGGACCCTACAATGAGCAGTTCTTC
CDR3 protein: CASSDQAGPYNEQFF

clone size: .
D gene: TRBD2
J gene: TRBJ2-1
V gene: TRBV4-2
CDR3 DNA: TGTGCCAGCAGCCAAGAACGGGATAGCGGGACATCCTACAATGAGCAGTTCTTC
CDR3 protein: CASSQERDSGTSYNEQFF

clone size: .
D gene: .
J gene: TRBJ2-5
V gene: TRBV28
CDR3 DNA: TGTGCCAGCAGTTTATCGGGGTCCCCGGAGACCCAGTACTTC
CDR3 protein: CASSLSGSPETQYF

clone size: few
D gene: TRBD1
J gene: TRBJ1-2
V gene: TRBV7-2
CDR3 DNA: TGTGCCAGCAGCTTATACAGGGGCTATGGCTACACCTTC
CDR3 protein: CASSLYRGYGYTF

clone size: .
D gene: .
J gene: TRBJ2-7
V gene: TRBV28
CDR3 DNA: TGTGCCAGCAGTCCGGTAAGCGTGTCCTACGAGCAGTACTTC
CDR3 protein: CASSPVSVSYEQYF

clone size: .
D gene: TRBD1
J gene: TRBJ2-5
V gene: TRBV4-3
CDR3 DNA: TGCGCCAGCAGCCAAGGACAGGGGGCCCCCTCTGGGGAGCAGTACTTC
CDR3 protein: CASSQGQGAPSGEQYF

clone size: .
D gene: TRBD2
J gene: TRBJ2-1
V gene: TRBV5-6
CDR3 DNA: TGTGCCAGCAGCTTGGAACTAGCGGGAGGGCCCAATGAGCAGTTCTTC
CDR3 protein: CASSLELAGGPNEQFF

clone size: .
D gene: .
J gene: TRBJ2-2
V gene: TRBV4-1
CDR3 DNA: TGCGCCAGCAGCCAAAGAGTGACCGGGGAGCTGTTTTTT
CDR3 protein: CASSQRVTGELFF

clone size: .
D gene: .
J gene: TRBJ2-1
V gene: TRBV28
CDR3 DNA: TGTGCCAGCAGGCAGACTTACAATGAGCAGTTCTTC
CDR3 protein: CASRQTYNEQFF

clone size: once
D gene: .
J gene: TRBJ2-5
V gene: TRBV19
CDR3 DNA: TGTGCCAGTAACCCTGCCAAGGGGGAGACCCAGTACTTC
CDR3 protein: CASNPAKGETQYF

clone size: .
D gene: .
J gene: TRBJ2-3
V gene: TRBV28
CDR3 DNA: TGTGCCAGCACCCCCCCGCGGGGTACGCAGTATTTT
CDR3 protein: CASTPPRGTQYF